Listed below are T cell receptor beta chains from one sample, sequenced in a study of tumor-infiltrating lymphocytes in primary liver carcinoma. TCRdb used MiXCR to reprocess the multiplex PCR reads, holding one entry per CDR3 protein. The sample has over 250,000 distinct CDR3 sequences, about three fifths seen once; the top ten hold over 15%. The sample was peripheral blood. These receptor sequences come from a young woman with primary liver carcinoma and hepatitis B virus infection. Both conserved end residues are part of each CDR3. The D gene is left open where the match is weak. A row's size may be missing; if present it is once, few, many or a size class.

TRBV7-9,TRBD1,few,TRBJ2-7,TGTGCCAGCAGCTTTCCGCTTCAGGGGGCTGTCTACGAGCAGTACTTC,CASSFPLQGAVYEQYF
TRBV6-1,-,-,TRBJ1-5,TGTGCCAGCAGTGAAGCAGGGGGCAATCAGCCCCAGCATTTT,CASSEAGGNQPQHF
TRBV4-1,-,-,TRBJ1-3,TGCGCCAGCAGGGCACAGGACACCATATATTTT,CASRAQDTIYF
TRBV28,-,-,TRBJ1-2,TGTGCCAGCAGTGGGACCGACTATGGCTACACCTTC,CASSGTDYGYTF
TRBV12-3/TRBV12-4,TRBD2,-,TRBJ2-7,TGTGCCAGCAGTTTCTCGGGACTATTCTACGAGCAGTACTTC,CASSFSGLFYEQYF
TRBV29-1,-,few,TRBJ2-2,TGCAGCGGAACTCAGGGGCGGGCCGGGGAGCTGTTTTTT,CSGTQGRAGELFF
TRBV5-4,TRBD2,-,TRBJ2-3,TGTGCCAGCAGCTTCCTACAACTAGCGAGAGCCCCTACGCAGTATTTT,CASSFLQLARAPTQYF
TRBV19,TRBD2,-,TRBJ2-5,TGTGCCAGTAGTATCAGCGGGGAAGAGACCCAGTACTTC,CASSISGEETQYF
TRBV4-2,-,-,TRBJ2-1,TGTGCCAGCAGCCAAGCTAGGACTAGGGGGATCGGCGAGCAGTTCTTC,CASSQARTRGIGEQFF
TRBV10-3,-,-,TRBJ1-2,TGTGCCATCAGTGAACTGGGGGGAGGCTACACCTTC,CAISELGGGYTF
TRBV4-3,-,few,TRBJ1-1,TGCGCCAGCCGTGAGGACCGATGGGGGGGCACTGAAGCTTTCTTT,CASREDRWGGTEAFF
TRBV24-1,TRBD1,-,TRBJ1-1,TGTGCCACCAGTGAGGCAGGGGGGACTGAAGCTTTCTTT,CATSEAGGTEAFF
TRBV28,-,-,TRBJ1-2,TGTGCCAGCAGTTCCGCGCGGGGGGGATATGGCTACACCTTC,CASSSARGGYGYTF
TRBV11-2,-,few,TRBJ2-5,TGTGCCAGCAGCTTATACAGGGCGGGACAAGAGACCCAGTACTTC,CASSLYRAGQETQYF
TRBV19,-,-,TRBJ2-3,TGTGCCAGCAGGGTGGCGCCTAGCACAGATACGCAGTATTTT,CASRVAPSTDTQYF
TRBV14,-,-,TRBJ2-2,TGTGCCAGCAGCCCTCTCTGGACAGCCAACACCGGGGAGCTGTTTTTT,CASSPLWTANTGELFF
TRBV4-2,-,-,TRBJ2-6,TGTGCCAGCAACCGCATCAACTCTGGGGCCAACGTCCTGACTTTC,CASNRINSGANVLTF
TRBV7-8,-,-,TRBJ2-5,TGTGCCAGCAGTTCTAACCGGGGGCGGCAAGAGACCCAGTACTTC,CASSSNRGRQETQYF
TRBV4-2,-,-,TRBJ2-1,TGTGCCAGCAGTTACATTATCGGAAGGGGCAATAATGACCAGTTCTTC,CASSYIIGRGNNDQFF
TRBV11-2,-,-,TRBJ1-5,TGTGCTAGCAGCTTAGGGGGGCAGCCCAATCAGCCCCGGCATTTT,CASSLGGQPNQPRHF
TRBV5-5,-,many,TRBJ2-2,TGTGCCAGCAGCTTGGGGCCGACTGTAAACACCGGGGAGCTGTTTTTT,CASSLGPTVNTGELFF
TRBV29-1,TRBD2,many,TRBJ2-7,TGCAGCGTTCGGGCGGGACTAGGATCTCTCGAGCAGTACTTC,CSVRAGLGSLEQYF
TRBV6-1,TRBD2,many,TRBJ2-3,TGTGCCAGCAGGGCGGGAGGGCCAGATACGCAGTATTTT,CASRAGGPDTQYF
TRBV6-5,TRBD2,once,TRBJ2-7,TGTGCCAGCAGTTACGCGCGGGAGCTCTACGATCAGTACTTC,CASSYARELYDQYF
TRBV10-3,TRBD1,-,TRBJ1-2,TGTTCCATCAGTGACCCCGGGACAGGGAGTGTCTATGGCTACACCTTC,CSISDPGTGSVYGYTF
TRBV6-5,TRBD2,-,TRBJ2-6,TGTGCCAGCAGTTACTCCGTGGGAGGGGACTACTCTGGGGCCAACGTCCTGACTTTC,CASSYSVGGDYSGANVLTF
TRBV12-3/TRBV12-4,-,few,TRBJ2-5,TGTGCCAGCAGCGGTCCGCAGGAGACCCAGTACTTC,CASSGPQETQYF
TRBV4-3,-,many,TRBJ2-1,TGCGCCAGCAGCCAAGGGCAGGGCCCCTACAATGAGCAGTTCTTC,CASSQGQGPYNEQFF
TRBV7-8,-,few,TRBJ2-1,TGTGCCAGCAGCCTGGACGGCCACTCCTACAATGAGCAGTTCTTC,CASSLDGHSYNEQFF
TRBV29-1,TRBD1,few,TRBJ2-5,TGCAGCGTTGAAGGGGGACAGCAAGAGACCCAGTACTTC,CSVEGGQQETQYF
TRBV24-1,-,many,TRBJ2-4,TGTGCCACCAGTGACCCGGACAGAAACATTCAGTACTTC,CATSDPDRNIQYF
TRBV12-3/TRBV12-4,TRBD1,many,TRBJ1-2,TGTGCCAGCACTTCGGGACAGTGGGGCTACACCTTC,CASTSGQWGYTF
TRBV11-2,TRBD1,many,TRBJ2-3,TGTGCCAGCAGCCCTGGGACAGGGACAGATACGCAGTATTTT,CASSPGTGTDTQYF
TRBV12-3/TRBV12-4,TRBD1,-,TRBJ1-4,TGTGCCAGCAGACCTGGACAGGGTAAAAATGAAAAACTGTTTTTT,CASRPGQGKNEKLFF
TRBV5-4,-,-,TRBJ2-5,TGTGTCAGCATGGACTCGCGGGGAAGTCAAGAGACCCAGTACTTC,CVSMDSRGSQETQYF
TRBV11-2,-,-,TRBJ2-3,TGTGCCAGCAGCCGAACGGAGAGCCCAGATACGCAGTATTTT,CASSRTESPDTQYF
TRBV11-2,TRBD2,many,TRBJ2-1,TGTGCCAGCAGCTTAGATCTCCTAGCGGGTTCCTACAATGAGCAGTTCTTC,CASSLDLLAGSYNEQFF
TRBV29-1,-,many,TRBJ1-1,TGCAGCGTTGGCTATATCTCGGGCGGCACTGAAGCTTTCTTT,CSVGYISGGTEAFF
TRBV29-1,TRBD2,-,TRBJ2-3,TGCAGCGTTGTTCCCCCGCGGGGGGGGACAGATACGCAGTATTTT,CSVVPPRGGTDTQYF
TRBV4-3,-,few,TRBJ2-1,TGCGCCAGCAGCCGGAAACCAACGTCTACCTCCTACAATGAGCAGTTCTTC,CASSRKPTSTSYNEQFF
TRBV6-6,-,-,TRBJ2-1,TGTGCCAGCACTCTCGGGACAGGGTCCCTTGGGCGCTTAGCGGGGGGACACAATGAGCAGTTCTTC,CASTLGTGSLGRLAGGHNEQFF
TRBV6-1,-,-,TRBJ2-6,TGTGCCAGCAGTGATACGAGCTCCGGGGCCAACGCCCTGACTTTC,CASSDTSSGANALTF
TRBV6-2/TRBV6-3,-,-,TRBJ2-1,TGTGCCAGCAGTTACTCAGGCAGCCAGCAGTTCTTC,CASSYSGSQQFF
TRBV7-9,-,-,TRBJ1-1,TGTGCCAGCATCCTATCAAGGGAGGGTGAAGCTTTCTTT,CASILSREGEAFF
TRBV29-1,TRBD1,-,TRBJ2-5,TGCAGCGTCGCCTTTTTGACAGGGAATTGGGAGACCCAGTACTTC,CSVAFLTGNWETQYF
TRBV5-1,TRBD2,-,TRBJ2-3,TGCGCCAGCAGCCAAACAGCGGGAGTGGGCACAGATACGCAGTATTTT,CASSQTAGVGTDTQYF
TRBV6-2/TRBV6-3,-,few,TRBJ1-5,TGTGCCACCGAAGACGCCGGACAGCCCAATCAGCCCCAGCATTTT,CATEDAGQPNQPQHF
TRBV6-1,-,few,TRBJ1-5,TGTGCCAGCAGTGAAGGGTTGAGGTCGGCAGGGAGTCAGCCCCAGCATTTT,CASSEGLRSAGSQPQHF
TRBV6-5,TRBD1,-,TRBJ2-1,TGTGCCAGCAGAGGGACAGGGGGCGCTTACAATGAGCAGTTATTC,CASRGTGGAYNEQLF
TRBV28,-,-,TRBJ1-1,TGTGCCAGCACACTCAGGGTGGGTGAAGCTTTCTTT,CASTLRVGEAFF
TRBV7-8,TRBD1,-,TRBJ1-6,TGTGCAAGCAGCTTAGGGGGCATGGGAGGTTCACCCCTCCACTTT,CASSLGGMGGSPLHF
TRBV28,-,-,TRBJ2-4,TGTGCCAGCAGTTTGTTAGCCAAAAACATTCAGTACTTC,CASSLLAKNIQYF
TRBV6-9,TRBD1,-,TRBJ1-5,TGTGCCAGCCTAACAGGGGGCGCTGACCAGTCCCAGCATTTT,CASLTGGADQSQHF
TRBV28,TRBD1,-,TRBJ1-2,TGTGCCAGCAGGACAGGGGGTCTCTATGGCTACACCTTC,CASRTGGLYGYTF
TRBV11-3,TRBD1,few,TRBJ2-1,TGTGCCAGCAGCGGTAAGGGACAGGGAGATAAGGGCCAGTTCTTC,CASSGKGQGDKGQFF
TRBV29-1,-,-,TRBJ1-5,TGCAGCGTTGGAATAGGGTTCGATCAGCCCCAGCATTTT,CSVGIGFDQPQHF
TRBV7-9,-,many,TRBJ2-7,TGTGCCAGCAGCTTAGGGGCCTACGAGCAGTACTTC,CASSLGAYEQYF